The 21 T cell receptor beta chains presented below share a single source sample, sequenced in a study of radiotherapy plus CTLA-4 blockade in lung cancer. Assay: immunoSEQ multiplex PCR; the TCRdb copy retains only in-frame clones and omits some. The sample shows about 46,000 clones, approximately 80% of them seen only once. The sequences come from peripheral blood, collected from a patient treated with radiotherapy plus ipilimumab. These receptors all come from a human donor with non-small cell lung cancer whose response to radiotherapy plus ipilimumab could not be evaluated.

This sequence joins TRBV30 and TRBJ1-2, with D perhaps TRBD1 (5 bases). Trimming left V 0 bases short and J 4 bases short, with 18 bases between. CDR3 length equals 16 residues. CDR1 and CDR2 from the germline V gene are GTSNPN and SVGIG (reference sequence). The CDR3 region has the DNA TGTGCCTGGAGTGTATGGAAGGGCAGGGCCGGCTATGGCTACACCTTC. Its translation is CAWSVWKGRAGYGYTF. Full variable domain (rest looked up from reference TRBV30 and TRBJ1-2): SQTIHQWPATLVQPVGSPLSLECTVEGTSNPNLYWYRQAAGRGLQLLFYSVGIGQISSEVPQNLSASRPQDRQFILSSKKLLLSDSGFYLCAWSVWKGRAGYGYTFGSGTRLTVV.

CDR3 in DNA: TGTGCCAGCAGTTACGATGGGACAGTTTACGAGCAGTACTTC. It codes for CASSYDGTVYEQYF. This chain links TRBV6-6 with TRBJ2-7; TRBD1 matches at 7 bases. The germline CDR1 and CDR2 sequences are MNHNY and SVGAGI (reference sequence). The CDR3 totals 14 residues. J lost 4 bases, V lost 2 bases, and 5 bases had no gene match.

As for this clone: The sample contains more than one DNA sequence encoding this CDR3. The gene calls are TRBV27 and TRBJ2-2, with a possible D match to TRBD1 (6 bases). Trimming took off 5 bases at V and 8 bases at J, with 15 bases between the two ends. The CDR3 has 14 amino acids. Germline V gene lookup returns CDR1 MNHEY and CDR2 SMNVEV (reference sequence). The CDR3 DNA sequence: TGTGCCAGCAGTCCAGCAACAGGGTCTGGGGAGCTGTTTTTT. The encoded protein is CASSPATGSGELFF.

This clone was found a few times. V and J are TRBV30 and TRBJ2-7, with D possibly matching TRBD2 (6 bases). CDR3 length equals 13 residues. Germline CDR1 GTSNPN, CDR2 SVGIG (reference sequence). The DNA for the CDR3 is TGTGCGTCAACCCGGGACTTCACCTACGAGCAGTACTTC. It is translated as CASTRDFTYEQYF.

V and J are TRBV11-3 and TRBJ2-1, with D uncertain. Trimming stripped 0 bases from V and 9 bases from J, with 9 bases between. The CDR3 has 13 amino acids. Looked up from germline, CDR1 is SGHNT and CDR2 is YENEEA. The CDR3 nucleotides are TGTGCCAGCAGCTTAGATCGCAGAAGTGAGCAGTTCTTC. Translation: CASSLDRRSEQFF. Full variable domain (outside the CDR3, taken from reference TRBV11-3 and TRBJ2-1): EAGVVQSPRYKIIEKKQPVAFWCNPISGHNTLYWYLQNLGQGPELLIRYENEEAVDDSQLPKDRFSAERLKGVDSTLKIQPAELGDSAVYLCASSLDRRSEQFFGPGTRLTVL.

The chain carries TRBV7-2 and TRBJ2-5, with 10 bases lining up with TRBD2. The ends lost 4 bases at V and 2 bases at J; junction bases unmatched: 7. Per germline, CDR1 SGHTA and CDR2 FQGNSA. The CDR3 spans 16 residues. Written as DNA, the CDR3 is TGTGCCAGCAGCTCTTCTAGCGGGGGCCCACAAGAGACCCAGTACTTC. This codes for CASSSSSGGPQETQYF.

The genes are TRBV9 and TRBJ2-3; 14 bases are a match to TRBD2. There are 21 residues in the CDR3. With V trimmed by 4 bases and J by 2 bases, 18 bases remained unmatched. Per the germline V gene, CDR1 is SGDLS and CDR2 is YYNGEE. In DNA form, the CDR3 reads TGTGCCAGCAGCCTCAACCCGCGTCCATGGACTAGCGGGGGGATCACAGATACGCAGTATTTT. Translation: CASSLNPRPWTSGGITDTQYF.

The chain joins TRBV6-4 to TRBJ1-1; D remains unclear. CDR1 and CDR2 from the germline V gene are MRHNA and SNTAGT. Trimming removed 4 bases at V and 8 bases at J, with 11 bases between. This CDR3 region has 12 residues. The CDR3 protein is CASSVLSNEAFF. The CDR3 DNA sequence: TGTGCCAGCAGTGTGTTGAGTAACGAAGCTTTCTTT.

This clone has only a few counts. The chain uses TRBV15 and TRBJ1-3, with D maybe TRBD1 (6 bases). The CDR3 contains 16 residues. Germline V gene data show CDR1 as LNHNV and CDR2 as YYDKDF (reference sequence). The V end lost 0 bases, the J end lost 4 bases, and 13 bases lay between the germline ends. CDR3 DNA: TGTGCCACCAGCAGAGAAGCAGGGGCAGGCGGAAACACCATATATTTT. This gives the protein CATSREAGAGGNTIYF.

V gene TRBV4-3 combines with J gene TRBJ1-2; 9 bases are a match to TRBD1. The CDR3 length is 15 residues. Germline trimming cut 0 bases from V and 8 bases from J; bases unmatched to any gene: 7. The germline V gene encodes CDR1 LGHNA and CDR2 YSLEER. The CDR3 spells CASSQDGTGLSGYTF. CDR3 coding DNA: TGCGCCAGCAGCCAAGATGGGACAGGGCTTAGCGGCTACACCTTC.

The rearrangement links TRBV5-1 to TRBJ2-5; 7 nucleotides agree with TRBD2. The V gene's germline CDR1 is SGHRS and CDR2 YFSETQ. CDR3 length: 14 amino acids. V gave up 4 bases and J gave up 2 bases; unmatched junction bases: 5. DNA of the CDR3: TGCGCCAGCAGCCCCGGGCGGGGGCAAGAGACCCAGTACTTC. The encoded protein is CASSPGRGQETQYF.

This chain joins TRBV7-3 and TRBJ1-1, with TRBD1 matching over 7 bases. The CDR3 totals 15 residues. V lost 5 bases, J lost 8 bases, and 14 bases stayed unmatched. Germline lookup yields CDR1 SGHTA and CDR2 FQGTGA. This CDR3 is CASSETRDSRDEAFF. CDR3 in DNA: TGTGCCAGCAGCGAAACCCGGGACAGTCGCGACGAAGCTTTCTTT. The complete variable domain, with remaining parts taken from reference TRBV7-3 and TRBJ1-1, reads GAGVSQTPSNKVTEKGKYVELRCDPISGHTALYWYRQSLGQGPEFLIYFQGTGAADDSGLPNDRFFAVRPEGSVSTLKIQRTERGDSAVYLCASSETRDSRDEAFFGQGTRLTVV.

V usage is TRBV5-7 and J usage is TRBJ2-1; the D gene is possibly TRBD1 (6 bases). TRBV5-7 is identified as an open reading frame with a role that is uncertain. V was cut by 0 bases and J by 2 bases, with 9 bases left in between. The CDR3 has 15 residues. CDR3: CASSLEGHTYNEQFF. Written as DNA, the CDR3 is TGTGCCAGCAGCTTGGAGGGACATACCTACAATGAGCAGTTCTTC.

The gene calls are TRBV25-1 and TRBJ1-1, with a possible D match to TRBD1 (5 bases). The CDR3 runs to 14 residues. The germline CDR1 and CDR2 sequences are MGHDK and SYGVNS. Trimming removed 2 bases at V and 5 bases at J, with 12 bases between. CDR3: CASSEGGVRTEAFF. The CDR3 DNA is TGTGCCAGCAGTGAAGGAGGGGTGCGGACTGAAGCTTTCTTT.

The sample holds one count of this clone. V and J are TRBV29-1 and TRBJ1-2; D is perhaps TRBD1 (6 bases). The CDR3 consists of 11 residues. Between the trimmed V and J ends, which lost 2 bases and 13 bases, there was a span of 14 bases. Germline V CDR1 and CDR2: SQVTM, ANQGSEA. The CDR3 nucleotides are TGCAGCGTTGAATATGCAGGGGTTCGCACCTTC. This gives the protein CSVEYAGVRTF. The full variable domain, with the rest looked up from reference TRBV29-1 and TRBJ1-2, is SAVISQKPSRDICQRGTSLTIQCQVDSQVTMMFWYRQQPGQSLTLIATANQGSEATYESGFVIDKFPISRPNLTFSTLTVSNMSPEDSSIYLCSVEYAGVRTFGSGTRLTVV.

The chain is built from TRBV9 and TRBJ2-7; 7 bases match TRBD1. V trimming: 2 bases; J trimming: 3 bases; junction bases outside the gene matches: 8. The CDR3 sequence is 15 residues long. Germline CDR1 and CDR2: SGDLS and YYNGEE. The CDR3 DNA follows: TGTGCCAGCAGCGTCGTCCCGGGACAGATCTACGAGCAGTACTTC. Amino acid sequence: CASSVVPGQIYEQYF.

The chain recombines TRBV15 with TRBJ2-5; D possibly corresponds to TRBD1 (6 bases). The J call may be mistaken, given a closer DNA end match to TRBJ2-7. The length of the CDR3 is 13 residues. Germline-derived CDR1 and CDR2 are LNHNV and YYDKDF (reference sequence). CDR3 bases: TGTGCCACCTCAAGACAGGCCCGGAGCGAGCAGTACTTC. Its protein product is CATSRQARSEQYF.

V gene TRBV6-6 combines with J gene TRBJ2-4; D might be TRBD2 (5 bases). Germline CDR1 is MNHNY and CDR2 is SVGAGI (reference sequence). This CDR3 comprises 16 residues. V was clipped by 7 bases and J by 0 bases, with 16 bases between them. The DNA of the CDR3 is TGTGCCAGCATTCCCCCCGGCGGACTAGCCAAAAACATTCAGTACTTC. Its protein is CASIPPGGLAKNIQYF.

This clone was seen more than once but under ten times. The gene calls are TRBV5-1 and TRBJ2-3; 12 nucleotides agree with TRBD2. V lost 7 bases to trimming and J lost 0 bases; unmatched junction nucleotides: 6. Looked up from germline, CDR1 is SGHRS and CDR2 is YFSETQ. CDR3 size: 16 residues. The CDR3 DNA follows: TGCGCCAGCCGCCCGCTAGCGGGAGGGAGCACAGATACGCAGTATTTT. It encodes CASRPLAGGSTDTQYF. Based on the CDR3 plus reference TRBV5-1 and TRBJ2-3, the full variable domain is KAGVTQTPRYLIKTRGQQVTLSCSPISGHRSVSWYQQTPGQGLQFLFEYFSETQRNKGNFPGRFSGRQFSNSRSEMNVSTLELGDSALYLCASRPLAGGSTDTQYFGPGTRLTVL.

V usage is TRBV6-5 and J usage is TRBJ2-7; D is undetermined. The germline V gene encodes CDR1 MNHEY and CDR2 SVGAGI. The CDR3 is made up of 16 amino acids. Deletions cut 2 bases from V and 6 bases from J, with 20 bases between. The DNA for the CDR3 is TGTGCCAGCAGTTACACCTTCAGTTCCAGGTTTTCCGAGCAGTACTTC. Its protein product is CASSYTFSSRFSEQYF.

The rearrangement uses TRBV9 and TRBJ2-7; TRBD2 might be the D (5 bases). The CDR3 loop spans 15 amino acids. Germline CDR1 is SGDLS and CDR2 is YYNGEE. V shed 2 bases and J shed 4 bases, with 16 bases lying between them. CDR3 loop: CASSVDPTTGYEQYF. In DNA form, the CDR3 reads TGTGCCAGCAGCGTTGACCCGACTACCGGTTACGAGCAGTACTTC.